This T cell receptor (beta chain) is drawn from a study of CD8+ T cells in alopecia areata. This clone appeared a single time. Antigen specificity is unknown. The CDR3 does not end in the conserved phenylalanine or tryptophan, so this is likely a read error. It is unclear where the CDR3 begins or ends on the DNA, so no DNA is shown, and the CDR3 is as TCRdb lists it. Treatment of the sample: oral pan-JAK inhibitor, 5-10 mg twice daily. Extracted RNA was reverse transcribed, and the resulting cDNA served as sequencing template. TCRdb keeps only in-frame clones here, not all; method: immunoSEQ multiplex PCR. The sample shows 190,000 or so clones, about 60% of them seen only once. Including both end residues, the CDR3 is 9 amino acids long. Study-wide results and limits: Many expanded lesional clones persisted in scalp and blood during tofacitinib.

Here the sequenced sample was CD8+ T cells sorted from blood, taken at week 24, from a patient treated with tofacitinib. The clonotype originates from a human donor with alopecia areata. This rearrangement joins TRBV1 to TRBJ2-3; TRBD2, the table's D call, lacks a check against the DNA. TRBV1 is termed a pseudogene. The CDR3 here is CTSSQGAVG.